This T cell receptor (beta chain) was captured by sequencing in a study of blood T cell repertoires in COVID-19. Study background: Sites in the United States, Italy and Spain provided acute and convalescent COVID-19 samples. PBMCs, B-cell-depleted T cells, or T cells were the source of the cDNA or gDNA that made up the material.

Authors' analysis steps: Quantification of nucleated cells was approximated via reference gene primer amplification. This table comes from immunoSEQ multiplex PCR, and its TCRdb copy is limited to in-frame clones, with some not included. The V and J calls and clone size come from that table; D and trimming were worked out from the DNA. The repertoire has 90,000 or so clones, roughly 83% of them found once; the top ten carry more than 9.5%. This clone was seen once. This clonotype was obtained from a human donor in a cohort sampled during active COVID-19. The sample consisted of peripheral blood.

CDR3: CASSPGANEKLFF. DNA for the CDR3: TGTGCCAGCAGCCCAGGGGCTAATGAAAAACTGTTTTTT. The J gene is TRBJ1-4, the V gene TRBV7-3, with D possibly being TRBD1 (6 bases). The CDR3 length is 13 residues. V was pared by 5 bases and J by 3 bases, with 7 bases between. The V gene's germline CDR1 is SGHTA and CDR2 FQGTGA.